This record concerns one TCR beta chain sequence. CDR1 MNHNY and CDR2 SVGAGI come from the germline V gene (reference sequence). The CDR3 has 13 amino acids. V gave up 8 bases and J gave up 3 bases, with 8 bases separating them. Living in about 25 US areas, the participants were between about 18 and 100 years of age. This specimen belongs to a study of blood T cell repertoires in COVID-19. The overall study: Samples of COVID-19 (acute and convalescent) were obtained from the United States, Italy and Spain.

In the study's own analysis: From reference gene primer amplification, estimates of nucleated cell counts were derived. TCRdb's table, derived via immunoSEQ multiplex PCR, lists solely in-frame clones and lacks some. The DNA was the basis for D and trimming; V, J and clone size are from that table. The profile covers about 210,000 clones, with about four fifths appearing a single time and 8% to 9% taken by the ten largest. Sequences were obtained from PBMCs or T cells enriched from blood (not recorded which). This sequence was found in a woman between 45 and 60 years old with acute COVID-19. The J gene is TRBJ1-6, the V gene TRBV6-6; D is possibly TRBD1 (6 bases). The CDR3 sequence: CASGQIYNSPLHF. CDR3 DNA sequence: TGTGCCAGCGGACAGATCTATAATTCACCCCTCCACTTT.